These T cell receptor beta chains were read from a single sample in a study of memory CD4+ T cells and cytomegalovirus serostatus. TCRdb's copy holds only in-frame clones and misses some; the assay was immunoSEQ multiplex PCR. The data show over 65,000 clones, more than 75% seen once. What was sequenced was memory CD4+ T cells from blood. The receptors come from an adult in good health and CMV-seropositive. The CDR3 runs from the conserved cysteine through the conserved F or W. A D gene is named only where the DNA matches it firmly. The listing skips clone size in some rows; elsewhere it reads once, few, many or a size class.

V gene	J gene	D gene	clone size	CDR3 protein	CDR3 DNA
TRBV19	TRBJ1-1	NA	NA	CASSDIWNTEAFF	TGTGCCAGTAGTGATATTTGGAACACTGAAGCTTTCTTT
TRBV6-1	TRBJ2-2	TRBD1	NA	CASSDRQGRGELFF	TGTGCCAGCAGCGATAGACAGGGGCGCGGGGAGCTGTTTTTT
TRBV7-9	TRBJ1-2	NA	few	CASSLDGFGYTF	TGTGCCAGCAGCTTGGACGGCTTTGGCTACACCTTC
TRBV11-2	TRBJ1-5	NA	NA	CASSLVAGYSNQPQHF	TGTGCCAGCAGCTTAGTAGCGGGGTATAGCAATCAGCCCCAGCATTTT
TRBV7-3	TRBJ2-2	TRBD1	NA	CASSSSTGANTGELFF	TGTGCCAGCAGCTCTTCGACAGGGGCGAACACCGGGGAGCTGTTTTTT
TRBV27	TRBJ1-5	NA	NA	CASSTTWNQPQHF	TGTGCCAGCAGTACGACGTGGAATCAGCCCCAGCATTTT
TRBV29-1	TRBJ1-1	NA	NA	CSVGRIDGDTEAFF	TGCAGCGTTGGGCGGATCGACGGGGACACTGAAGCTTTCTTT
TRBV7-8	TRBJ1-4	TRBD1	medium-sized	CASRPGRDRNEKLFF	TGTGCCAGCAGGCCCGGCCGGGACAGGAATGAAAAACTGTTTTTT
TRBV11-2	TRBJ2-7	NA	NA	CASSLAGVASGSEQYF	TGTGCCAGCAGCTTAGCTGGGGTAGCATCTGGCTCCGAGCAGTACTTC
TRBV10-3	TRBJ2-2	NA	NA	CAISENAGELFF	TGTGCCATCAGTGAGAACGCCGGGGAGCTGTTTTTT
TRBV19	TRBJ2-3	TRBD1	NA	CASSLSTGGGAGRRTDTQYF	TGTGCCAGTAGCCTATCGACAGGGGGCGGCGCGGGGAGACGCACAGATACGCAGTATTTT
TRBV2	TRBJ1-1	TRBD1	once	CASTLTGETEAFF	TGTGCCAGCACGCTGACAGGGGAAACTGAAGCTTTCTTT
TRBV5-3	TRBJ1-2	TRBD1	NA	CARSFPQRQGAGYGYTF	TGTGCCAGAAGCTTTCCTCAGAGACAGGGGGCGGGGTATGGCTACACCTTC
TRBV6-1	TRBJ1-3	NA	few	CASSEQGRNTIYF	TGTGCCAGCAGTGAACAGGGAAGAAACACCATATATTTT
TRBV6-6	TRBJ1-5	NA	NA	CASGVSNQPQHF	TGTGCCAGCGGAGTTAGCAATCAGCCCCAGCATTTT
TRBV6-1	TRBJ1-5	TRBD1	once	CASLKGASRAQPQHF	TGTGCCAGCCTAAAGGGGGCCAGTCGGGCTCAGCCCCAGCATTTT
TRBV29-1	TRBJ1-1	NA	NA	CSARGRGDTEAFF	TGCAGCGCCCGAGGTCGCGGCGACACTGAAGCTTTCTTT
TRBV4-1	TRBJ1-2	NA	NA	CASSQDQDRRYGYTF	TGCGCCAGCAGCCAAGACCAGGACAGACGCTATGGCTACACCTTC
TRBV7-2	TRBJ1-6	NA	NA	CASSLEADSPLHF	TGTGCCAGCAGCTTAGAGGCGGATTCACCCCTCCACTTT
TRBV29-1	TRBJ2-7	NA	NA	CSVEEAGAGEQYF	TGCAGCGTTGAAGAGGCAGGGGCGGGCGAGCAGTACTTC
TRBV19	TRBJ1-1	NA	NA	CASRTTGRTEAFF	TGTGCCAGTAGGACAACAGGGCGCACTGAAGCTTTCTTT
TRBV6-1	TRBJ1-2	NA	few	CASSASGLTNYGYTF	TGTGCCAGCAGTGCTTCGGGACTGACTAACTATGGCTACACCTTC
TRBV9	TRBJ2-2	NA	NA	CASSVAAIGGELFF	TGTGCCAGCAGCGTAGCGGCCATCGGCGGGGAGCTGTTTTTT
TRBV6-6	TRBJ1-4	NA	NA	CASSYGDSNEKLFF	TGTGCCAGCAGTTACGGAGACAGTAATGAAAAACTGTTTTTT
TRBV7-2	TRBJ2-1	NA	few	CASSSGGGYEQFF	TGTGCCAGCAGCTCAGGCGGGGGCTATGAGCAGTTCTTC
TRBV7-2	TRBJ2-5	NA	few	CASSLGGQETQYF	TGTGCCAGCAGCTTAGGTGGACAAGAGACCCAGTACTTC
TRBV4-2	TRBJ2-3	TRBD2	few	CASSQGISGASTDTQYF	TGTGCCAGCAGCCAAGGAATTAGCGGGGCGAGCACAGATACGCAGTATTTT
TRBV7-8	TRBJ2-5	TRBD2	NA	CASSPRTSGGALETQYF	TGTGCCAGCAGCCCCCGGACTAGCGGGGGGGCCTTAGAGACCCAGTACTTC
TRBV19	TRBJ1-1	NA	NA	CASNLQGNTEAFF	TGTGCCAGTAACCTACAGGGGAACACTGAAGCTTTCTTT
TRBV5-1	TRBJ1-1	TRBD1	NA	CASTKDGQGAKAFF	TGCGCCAGCACCAAAGATGGGCAGGGGGCGAAAGCTTTCTTT
TRBV4-2	TRBJ2-4	TRBD2	NA	CASSPTSGGVLNIQYF	TGTGCCAGCAGCCCCACTAGCGGGGGGGTTCTGAACATTCAGTACTTC
TRBV6-5	TRBJ2-7	TRBD1	NA	CASSKGTGISYEQYF	TGTGCCAGCAGTAAGGGGACAGGGATCTCCTACGAGCAGTACTTC
TRBV9	TRBJ2-2	TRBD1	few	CASSEGAHGELFF	TGTGCCAGCAGCGAGGGGGCTCACGGGGAGCTGTTTTTT
TRBV6-1	TRBJ1-5	NA	NA	CASSEVVGWGNQPQHF	TGTGCCAGCAGTGAAGTTGTCGGTTGGGGCAATCAGCCCCAGCATTTT
TRBV2	TRBJ1-3	TRBD1	NA	CASSRTTGAAGNTIYF	TGTGCCAGCAGCCGCACAACAGGGGCCGCTGGAAACACCATATATTTT
TRBV28	TRBJ1-1	NA	once	CASSKTQTPTEAFF	TGTGCCAGCAGTAAGACCCAAACCCCCACTGAAGCTTTCTTT
TRBV5-1	TRBJ1-4	NA	NA	CASSPPGGDNEKLFF	TGCGCCAGCAGCCCCCCCGGAGGGGATAATGAAAAACTGTTTTTT
TRBV6-5	TRBJ2-5	NA	NA	CASRLGGDIETQYF	TGTGCCAGCAGGCTAGGGGGGGACATAGAGACCCAGTACTTC
TRBV27	TRBJ2-7	NA	once	CASSLRTAYEQYF	TGTGCCAGCAGTTTGAGGACAGCCTACGAGCAGTACTTC
TRBV29-1	TRBJ1-1	NA	few	CSVEAENTEAFF	TGCAGCGTTGAAGCCGAGAACACTGAAGCTTTCTTT
TRBV19	TRBJ1-3	NA	NA	CASKRGLSGNTIYF	TGTGCCAGTAAGCGGGGTCTCTCTGGAAACACCATATATTTT
TRBV7-9	TRBJ2-1	TRBD1	NA	CASSLGAQGALNEQFF	TGTGCCAGCAGCTTAGGGGCTCAGGGGGCCTTGAATGAGCAGTTCTTC
TRBV7-2	TRBJ2-7	TRBD2	NA	CASSLAGTSPYEQYF	TGTGCCAGCAGCTTAGCCGGGACTAGCCCCTACGAGCAGTACTTC
TRBV5-1	TRBJ2-7	NA	NA	CASSLGVGGAVYEQYF	TGCGCCAGCAGCTTGGGGGTAGGGGGTGCTGTCTACGAGCAGTACTTC
TRBV6-6	TRBJ1-1	NA	few	CASSFEQGGAFF	TGTGCCAGCAGTTTCGAGCAAGGTGGGGCTTTCTTT
TRBV4-1	TRBJ2-5	TRBD2	NA	CASSQMILAGGSQETQYF	TGCGCCAGCAGCCAGATGATACTAGCGGGAGGGTCACAAGAGACCCAGTACTTC
TRBV27	TRBJ2-5	NA	NA	CASSLGPKGETQYF	TGTGCCAGCAGTTTGGGACCGAAGGGAGAGACCCAGTACTTC
TRBV27	TRBJ2-5	NA	NA	CASRRRGPPYQETQYF	TGTGCCAGCAGGCGACGGGGGCCCCCGTACCAAGAGACCCAGTACTTC
TRBV28	TRBJ2-5	NA	NA	CASSPTGFIETQYF	TGTGCCAGCAGTCCGACTGGGTTTATAGAGACCCAGTACTTC
TRBV27	TRBJ2-1	TRBD1	once	CASRDQDRGVYNEQFF	TGTGCCAGCAGGGACCAGGACAGGGGGGTCTACAATGAGCAGTTCTTC
TRBV7-9	TRBJ2-7	NA	once	CASNRLTSYEQYF	TGTGCCAGCAACCGGCTAACCTCCTACGAGCAGTACTTC
TRBV10-3	TRBJ2-7	TRBD2	once	CATTGLAGPYEQYF	TGTGCCACGACGGGACTAGCGGGACCCTACGAGCAGTACTTC
TRBV14	TRBJ1-2	TRBD1	NA	CASSLIDRANYGYTF	TGTGCCAGCAGCCTTATCGACAGGGCTAACTATGGCTACACCTTC
TRBV7-2	TRBJ2-3	NA	NA	CASSTVATDTQYF	TGTGCCAGCAGCACCGTCGCCACAGATACGCAGTATTTT
TRBV5-1	TRBJ2-3	NA	once	CASSLDQRGTDTQYF	TGCGCCAGCAGCTTGGACCAGCGGGGCACAGATACGCAGTATTTT